These 9 T cell receptor beta chains share one sample of origin, sequenced in a study of T cell repertoires in cytomegalovirus infection. TCRdb used MiXCR to reprocess the reads, holding one entry per CDR3 protein. The data hold roughly 120,000 distinct CDR3 sequences, with approximately 28% observed a single time. These receptors have no identified antigens. The source was CD8+ T cells from cultured PBMCs, collected from culture after CMV antigen stimulation. The receptors shown here come from a human donor in good health (CMV status not recorded). Some clones in this sample may be carry-over from other donors' samples.

V and J are TRBV7-2 and TRBJ2-7, with TRBD2 identical over 10 bases. The V segment lost 6 bases and the J segment 3 bases; nucleotides outside the gene matches: 8. CDR3 length: 15 residues. Germline V gene lookup returns CDR1 SGHTA and CDR2 FQGNSA. This chain's CDR3 is CASRSGLASLYEQYF. CDR3 nucleotide sequence: TGTGCCAGCAGATCGGGACTAGCGTCACTCTACGAGCAGTACTTC.

This clonotype was recorded many times. V usage is TRBV12-3 or TRBV12-4 and J usage is TRBJ2-3, with unresolved D. V gave up 3 bases and J gave up 1 base, with 2 bases separating them. There are 12 residues in the CDR3. The CDR3 spells CASSFGTDTQYF. CDR3 sequence (DNA): TGTGCCAGCAGTTTCGGCACAGATACGCAGTATTTT.

The chain employs TRBV7-9 and TRBJ2-1, with D possibly matching TRBD2 (6 bases). The CDR3 covers 13 residues. Germline CDR1 and CDR2: SEHNR and FQNEAQ (reference sequence). V lost 7 bases to trimming and J lost 8 bases, with 15 bases between them. The CDR3: CASIVLSGDEQFF. CDR3 DNA: TGTGCCAGCATCGTATTGTCGGGGGATGAGCAGTTCTTC.

The gene calls are TRBV28 and TRBJ2-1, with D tentatively TRBD2 (5 bases). CDR3 length equals 15 residues. V lost 1 base and J lost 4, with 11 bases in between. The germline gives CDR1 MDHEN, CDR2 SYDVKM. The CDR3 coding sequence is TGTGCCAGCAGTTTATTTACCGGGGTATACAATGAGCAGTTCTTC. It specifies CASSLFTGVYNEQFF.

DNA of the CDR3: TGCGCCAGCAGCTTGGCAGCGGGGGGACTCACAGATACGCAGTATTTT. Amino acids: CASSLAAGGLTDTQYF. The chain couples TRBV5-1 to TRBJ2-3, with 9 bases that match TRBD2. This CDR3 comprises 16 residues. CDR1 and CDR2 from the germline V gene are SGHRS and YFSETQ. J gave up 2 bases and V 0 bases, and 4 bases lay outside the gene matches.

In its sample, this clonotype was seen a few times. This chain uses TRBV20-1 with TRBJ1-2; maybe TRBD1 (5 bases). CDR3 length: 15 residues. CDR1 DFQATT and CDR2 SNEGSKA come from the germline V gene (reference sequence). V was clipped by 6 bases and J by 0 bases, with 17 bases between them. Here the CDR3 reads CSAPQGTGSNYGYTF. In nucleotides, the CDR3 is TGCAGTGCGCCTCAGGGCACGGGGTCTAACTATGGCTACACCTTC.

This clonotype was seen a few times. The CDR3 DNA reads as TGTGCCAGCAGCTCCGGAGAGGGTAACAAGGCTTTCTTT. Encoded protein: CASSSGEGNKAFF. The chain links TRBV5-6 to TRBJ1-1; D not resolved. There are 13 residues in the CDR3. Looked up from germline, CDR1 is SGHDT and CDR2 is YYEEEE. Between the trimmed V and J ends, which lost 3 bases and 11 bases, there was a span of 17 bases.

The rearrangement uses TRBV25-1 and TRBJ1-2; weak D call: TRBD1 (5 bases). The CDR3 extends over 10 amino acids. CDR1 is MGHDK and CDR2 is SYGVNS in the germline V gene. Deletions cut 10 bases from V and 7 bases from J, with 10 bases between. Here the CDR3 reads CATGGVGYTF. The CDR3 coding sequence is TGTGCCACCGGAGGGGTTGGCTACACCTTC.

This clonotype was observed a handful of times. CDR3 DNA sequence: TGTGCCAGCAGCCCAACAGGGGAAGGCAATCAGCCCCAGCATTTT. This translates into CASSPTGEGNQPQHF. V and J are TRBV7-6 and TRBJ1-5; 7 bases are a match to TRBD1. CDR3 length: 15 amino acids. The germline V gene has CDR1 SGHVS and CDR2 FNYEAQ. V shed 5 bases, J shed 2 bases, and the junction held 6 bases outside the gene matches.